The 29 T cell receptor beta chains given below trace back to one sample, sequenced in a study of radiotherapy plus CTLA-4 blockade in lung cancer. TCRdb keeps only in-frame clones here, not all; method: immunoSEQ multiplex PCR. The sample records about 87,000 clones, approximately 86% being singletons. Sequenced here: peripheral blood, sampled from a patient treated with radiotherapy plus ipilimumab. Receptor source: a human donor with non-small cell lung cancer that progressed on radiotherapy plus ipilimumab.

This CDR3 reads CAISESIGYVIEQYF. CDR3 DNA sequence: TGTGCCATCAGTGAGTCGATCGGCTATGTTATCGAGCAGTACTTC. The chain is built from TRBV10-3 and TRBJ2-7, with D uncertain. Trimming removed 0 bases from V and 6 bases from J, with 15 bases in between. The CDR3 is 15 residues long. Per the germline V gene, CDR1 is ENHRY and CDR2 is SYGVKD.

The V and J genes are TRBV5-6 and TRBJ2-1, with D possibly TRBD2 on 5 matching bases. From germline, CDR1 is SGHDT and CDR2 YYEEEE. Trimming took off 4 bases at V and 4 bases at J, with 15 bases between the two ends. The CDR3 runs 15 residues. This CDR3 is CASSRLGEGYNEQFF. As DNA, the CDR3 is TGTGCCAGCAGCCGCCTTGGTGAGGGTTACAATGAGCAGTTCTTC.

The chain couples TRBV29-1 to TRBJ2-5, with 9 bases identical to TRBD1. The CDR3 contains 15 residues. V shed 6 bases, J shed 5 bases, and the junction held 13 bases outside the gene matches. Per germline, CDR1 SQVTM and CDR2 ANQGSEA. CDR3 protein: CSVVALQGAGETQYF. DNA for the CDR3: TGCAGCGTGGTAGCCTTACAGGGGGCGGGGGAGACCCAGTACTTC.

This clone has only one observation. V gene TRBV28 combines with J gene TRBJ2-7; the D is unclear. Germline values: CDR1 MDHEN, CDR2 SYDVKM. The V end lost 2 bases, the J end lost 4 bases, and 6 bases lay between the germline ends. This CDR3 comprises 12 residues. Here the CDR3 DNA reads TGTGCCAGCAGTTTACGGAGATACGAGCAGTACTTC. Translation: CASSLRRYEQYF. Full variable domain (missing parts from reference TRBV28 and TRBJ2-7): DVKVTQSSRYLVKRTGEKVFLECVQDMDHENMFWYRQDPGLGLRLIYFSYDVKMKEKGDIPEGYSVSREKKERFSLILESASTNQTSMYLCASSLRRYEQYFGPGTRLTVT.

The chain couples TRBV5-1 to TRBJ1-2; D might be TRBD1 (5 bases). The CDR3 spans 14 residues. Germline V gene sequence: CDR1 SGHRS, CDR2 YFSETQ. Trimming left V 5 bases short and J 5 bases short, with 16 bases between. The chain's CDR3 is CASSWAGSSYGYTF. In DNA, the CDR3 is TGCGCCAGCAGTTGGGCAGGGTCGTCTTATGGCTACACCTTC.

The J gene is TRBJ1-2, the V gene TRBV5-6, with 8 bases fitting TRBD1. J was trimmed by 0 bases and V by 5 bases; bases with no gene match: 9. Germline V CDR1 and CDR2: SGHDT, YYEEEE. The CDR3 is 16 residues long. CDR3 DNA: TGTGCCAGCAGTCCAGACAGGGGATTAGCTAACTATGGCTACACCTTC. Its translation: CASSPDRGLANYGYTF.

The chain carries TRBV27 and TRBJ2-5; D unresolved. Trimming pared 5 bases from V and 1 base from J, leaving 8 bases between. Germline assignment: CDR1 MNHEY and CDR2 SMNVEV (reference sequence). This CDR3 has 13 amino acids. CDR3 loop: CASSPPLQETQYF. In DNA, the CDR3 is TGTGCCAGCAGTCCTCCCCTCCAAGAGACCCAGTACTTC.

This chain links TRBV28 with TRBJ2-7, with TRBD1 matching over 7 bases. J was trimmed by 2 bases and V by 6 bases; bases with no gene match: 7. The CDR3 is 14 amino acids. CDR1 MDHEN and CDR2 SYDVKM come from the germline V gene. Here the CDR3 reads CASSPGTVPYEQYF. Here the CDR3 DNA reads TGTGCCAGCAGCCCCGGGACAGTTCCCTACGAGCAGTACTTC.

This chain connects TRBV27 to TRBJ2-7; TRBD1 matches 9 bases. Germline values: CDR1 MNHEY, CDR2 SMNVEV (reference sequence). The CDR3 covers 18 residues. V shed 5 bases, J shed 3 bases, and the junction held 17 bases outside the gene matches. CDR3 region: CASSRLVGMGTGLYEQYF. The DNA for the CDR3 is TGTGCCAGCAGTCGTCTGGTTGGGATGGGGACAGGGCTCTACGAGCAGTACTTC.

The V and J genes are TRBV30 and TRBJ2-5; a possible D gene is TRBD1 (6 bases). The closer fit of TRBJ2-7 to the DNA end suggests the J call may be wrong. The CDR3 is 14 amino acids. CDR1 and CDR2 (germline): GTSNPN, SVGIG (reference sequence). This chain's CDR3 is CAWSDRVPPYEQYF. As DNA, the CDR3 is TGTGCCTGGAGTGACAGGGTTCCCCCCTACGAGCAGTACTTC.

The rearrangement joins TRBV7-2 to TRBJ1-2, with D possibly TRBD1 on 5 matching bases. Germline CDR1 is SGHTA and CDR2 is FQGNSA. V shed 5 bases and J shed 7 bases, with 20 bases lying between them. The CDR3 is made up of 15 amino acids. For the CDR3, the DNA is TGTGCCAGCAGCCCAAATGACGGGACGGTCCGTGGCTACACCTTC. Protein product: CASSPNDGTVRGYTF.

This clone was counted a few times. The chain couples TRBV5-4 to TRBJ1-6; D not resolved. Germline lookup yields CDR1 SGHNT and CDR2 YYREEE (reference sequence). V was pared by 0 bases and J by 7 bases, with 2 bases between. CDR3 length: 12 residues. CDR3 DNA: TGTGCCAGCAGCTTGGGGAATTCACCCCTCCACTTT. The encoded protein is CASSLGNSPLHF.

This clone appeared a single time. The chain has TRBV28 and TRBJ1-5; D is undetermined. The germline CDR1 and CDR2 sequences are MDHEN and SYDVKM. The length of the CDR3 is 15 residues. V lost 6 bases to trimming and J lost 2 bases, with 14 bases between them. CDR3 DNA: TGTGCCAGCAGACCGGACGGTCCTGGCAATCAGCCCCAGCATTTT. Amino acid sequence: CASRPDGPGNQPQHF.

The DNA for the CDR3 is TGTGCCAGCAGCGAACAGGACTATGGCTACACCTTC. It is translated as CASSEQDYGYTF. The chain has TRBV9 and TRBJ1-2; the D gene is possibly TRBD1 (5 bases). CDR1 and CDR2 (germline): SGDLS, YYNGEE. V dropped 3 bases and J dropped 3 bases, with 6 bases sitting between them. The CDR3 is 12 amino acids.

The gene calls are TRBV10-3 and TRBJ2-2; 7 bases fit TRBD1. Germline assignment: CDR1 ENHRY and CDR2 SYGVKD. This CDR3 contains 17 residues. V was pared by 5 bases and J by 0 bases, with 9 bases of the junction left unmatched. The CDR3 bases are TGTGCCATCAGTCTAGGATCACAGGGGCCGAACACCGGGGAGCTGTTTTTT. Translating it yields CAISLGSQGPNTGELFF.

V usage is TRBV7-9 and J usage is TRBJ1-4, with D possibly being TRBD1 (6 bases). The CDR3 runs 15 residues. The V gene's germline CDR1 is SEHNR and CDR2 FQNEAQ (reference sequence). V was shortened by 4 bases and J by 13 bases, with 22 bases between the two germline ends. CDR3 coding DNA: TGTGCCAGCAGCTCCGCCCTAGGGGGGATTCAAACACTGTTTTTT. It specifies CASSSALGGIQTLFF.

The chain joins TRBV30 to TRBJ1-4; D ambiguous. Germline CDR1 GTSNPN, CDR2 SVGIG (reference sequence). This CDR3 spans 14 amino acids. Trimming shortened V by 0 bases and J by 5 bases, and 10 bases separated the two germline ends. CDR3 amino acids: CAWSVLDGNEKLFF. The CDR3, as DNA: TGTGCCTGGAGTGTCCTTGACGGGAATGAAAAACTGTTTTTT.

The rearrangement links TRBV2 to TRBJ2-7; D is possibly TRBD1 or TRBD2 (6 bases each). Germline assignment: CDR1 SNHLY and CDR2 FYNNEI. CDR3 length: 13 residues. V was trimmed by 7 bases and J by 4 bases, leaving 14 bases between them. The CDR3, as DNA: TGTGCCAGCATTCCCGGAGGGGGTTACGAGCAGTACTTC. It translates to CASIPGGGYEQYF.

This chain links TRBV7-9 with TRBJ2-3; the D gene is possibly TRBD2 (6 bases). This CDR3 spans 15 amino acids. V lost 4 bases, J lost 1 base, and 12 bases lay in between. Per germline, CDR1 SEHNR and CDR2 FQNEAQ (reference sequence). CDR3 coding DNA: TGTGCCAGCAGCTCGTGGGGGGTGGGCACAGATACGCAGTATTTT. Its translation is CASSSWGVGTDTQYF.

The rearrangement links TRBV5-5 to TRBJ2-1; D remains ambiguous. The CDR3 covers 16 residues. CDR1 is SGHKS, CDR2 YYEKEE, per germline (reference sequence). Trimming cost V 0 bases and J 0 bases, with 10 bases left between them. The CDR3: CASSLAVGDSYNEQFF. DNA for the CDR3: TGTGCCAGCAGCTTGGCCGTCGGAGACTCCTACAATGAGCAGTTCTTC.

The chain carries TRBV7-9 and TRBJ2-5; TRBD2 might be the D (6 bases). CDR1 and CDR2 from the germline V gene are SEHNR and FQNEAQ (reference sequence). CDR3 length: 15 residues. The germline V and J ends were trimmed by 4 bases and 5 bases, with 17 bases remaining between them. The CDR3 spells CASSWGTGEAETQYF. The CDR3 nucleotides read TGTGCCAGCAGCTGGGGGACTGGCGAAGCGGAGACCCAGTACTTC.

This chain connects TRBV25-1 to TRBJ2-5; TRBD2 agrees at 12 bases. The V segment lost 5 bases and the J segment 1 base; nucleotides outside the gene matches: 11. The V gene's germline CDR1 is MGHDK and CDR2 SYGVNS. This CDR3 comprises 18 residues. CDR3 in amino acids: CASSPTSGSSVGQETQYF. The CDR3 DNA reads as TGTGCCAGCAGTCCGACTAGCGGGAGCTCGGTGGGCCAAGAGACCCAGTACTTC. Filled out from reference TRBV25-1 and TRBJ2-5, the complete variable domain reads EADIYQTPRYLVIGTGKKITLECSQTMGHDKMYWYQQDPGMELHLIHYSYGVNSTEKGDLSSESTVSRIRTEHFPLTLESARPSHTSQYLCASSPTSGSSVGQETQYFGPGTRLLVL.

The chain joins TRBV19 to TRBJ1-5; possibly TRBD1 for D (5 bases). This CDR3 has 13 amino acids. The germline V gene has CDR1 LNHDA and CDR2 SQIVND (reference sequence). Trimming cost V 5 bases and J 6 bases, with 11 bases left between them. CDR3 sequence: CASSRYGGQPQHF. The CDR3 region has the DNA TGTGCCAGTAGTCGTTATGGGGGTCAGCCCCAGCATTTT.

The chain couples TRBV28 to TRBJ1-3, with 10 bases lining up with TRBD1. Trimming took 6 bases from V and 5 from J; bases not matched to a gene: 4. The CDR3 covers 14 residues. CDR1 and CDR2 from the germline V gene are MDHEN and SYDVKM. The CDR3 DNA follows: TGTGCCAGCAGCCGGGGACAGGGGAGAAACACCATATATTTT. This gives the protein CASSRGQGRNTIYF.

The genes are TRBV19 and TRBJ1-5; D is ambiguous. CDR3 length: 17 residues. The germline V and J ends were trimmed by 5 bases and 4 bases, with 21 bases remaining between them. Germline V gene lookup returns CDR1 LNHDA and CDR2 SQIVND (reference sequence). The CDR3 sequence: CASSFSHYTRTNQPQHF. The CDR3 DNA reads TGTGCCAGTAGTTTCTCACATTACACCCGAACTAATCAGCCCCAGCATTTT.

This chain connects TRBV5-8 to TRBJ2-7; no definite D call. The ends were cut back, 4 bases at V and 0 bases at J, with 5 bases in the middle. CDR3 length equals 12 residues. Germline V CDR1 and CDR2: SGHTS, YDEGEE. The CDR3 sequence is CASSLVSYEQYF. CDR3 coding DNA: TGTGCCAGCAGCCTAGTCTCCTACGAGCAGTACTTC. The variable domain in full, completed from reference TRBV5-8 and TRBJ2-7, reads EAGVTQSPTHLIKTRGQQATLRCSPISGHTSVYWYQQALGLGLQFLLWYDEGEERNRGNFPPRFSGRQFPNYSSELNVNALELEDSALYLCASSLVSYEQYFGPGTRLTVT.

This clone was counted once. V and J are TRBV5-6 and TRBJ2-5; 7 bases are shared with TRBD2. In germline, CDR1 is SGHDT, CDR2 YYEEEE. Trimming at V came to 1 base and at J to 5 bases, leaving 2 bases not matched to a gene. The CDR3 extends over 13 amino acids. The CDR3 coding sequence is TGTGCCAGCAGCTTGCGGGGGGTGGAGACCCAGTACTTC. Translation gives CASSLRGVETQYF.

The CDR3 nucleotides are TGTGCCAGCTCAGAGCAGGGGAACACTGAAGCTTTCTTT. Translating gives CASSEQGNTEAFF. J is TRBJ1-1 and V is TRBV18; D perhaps matches TRBD1 (5 bases). V dropped 5 bases and J dropped 1 base, with 8 bases sitting between them. Germline assignment: CDR1 KGHSH and CDR2 LQKENI. The CDR3 runs 13 residues.

The chain uses TRBV29-1 and TRBJ2-7; D ambiguous. Trimming removed 4 bases at V and 3 bases at J, with 13 bases between. This CDR3 spans 13 amino acids. The V gene's germline CDR1 is SQVTM and CDR2 ANQGSEA. CDR3 sequence: CSVAPTQVYEQYF. The CDR3 DNA sequence: TGCAGCGTTGCCCCCACGCAGGTCTACGAGCAGTACTTC.